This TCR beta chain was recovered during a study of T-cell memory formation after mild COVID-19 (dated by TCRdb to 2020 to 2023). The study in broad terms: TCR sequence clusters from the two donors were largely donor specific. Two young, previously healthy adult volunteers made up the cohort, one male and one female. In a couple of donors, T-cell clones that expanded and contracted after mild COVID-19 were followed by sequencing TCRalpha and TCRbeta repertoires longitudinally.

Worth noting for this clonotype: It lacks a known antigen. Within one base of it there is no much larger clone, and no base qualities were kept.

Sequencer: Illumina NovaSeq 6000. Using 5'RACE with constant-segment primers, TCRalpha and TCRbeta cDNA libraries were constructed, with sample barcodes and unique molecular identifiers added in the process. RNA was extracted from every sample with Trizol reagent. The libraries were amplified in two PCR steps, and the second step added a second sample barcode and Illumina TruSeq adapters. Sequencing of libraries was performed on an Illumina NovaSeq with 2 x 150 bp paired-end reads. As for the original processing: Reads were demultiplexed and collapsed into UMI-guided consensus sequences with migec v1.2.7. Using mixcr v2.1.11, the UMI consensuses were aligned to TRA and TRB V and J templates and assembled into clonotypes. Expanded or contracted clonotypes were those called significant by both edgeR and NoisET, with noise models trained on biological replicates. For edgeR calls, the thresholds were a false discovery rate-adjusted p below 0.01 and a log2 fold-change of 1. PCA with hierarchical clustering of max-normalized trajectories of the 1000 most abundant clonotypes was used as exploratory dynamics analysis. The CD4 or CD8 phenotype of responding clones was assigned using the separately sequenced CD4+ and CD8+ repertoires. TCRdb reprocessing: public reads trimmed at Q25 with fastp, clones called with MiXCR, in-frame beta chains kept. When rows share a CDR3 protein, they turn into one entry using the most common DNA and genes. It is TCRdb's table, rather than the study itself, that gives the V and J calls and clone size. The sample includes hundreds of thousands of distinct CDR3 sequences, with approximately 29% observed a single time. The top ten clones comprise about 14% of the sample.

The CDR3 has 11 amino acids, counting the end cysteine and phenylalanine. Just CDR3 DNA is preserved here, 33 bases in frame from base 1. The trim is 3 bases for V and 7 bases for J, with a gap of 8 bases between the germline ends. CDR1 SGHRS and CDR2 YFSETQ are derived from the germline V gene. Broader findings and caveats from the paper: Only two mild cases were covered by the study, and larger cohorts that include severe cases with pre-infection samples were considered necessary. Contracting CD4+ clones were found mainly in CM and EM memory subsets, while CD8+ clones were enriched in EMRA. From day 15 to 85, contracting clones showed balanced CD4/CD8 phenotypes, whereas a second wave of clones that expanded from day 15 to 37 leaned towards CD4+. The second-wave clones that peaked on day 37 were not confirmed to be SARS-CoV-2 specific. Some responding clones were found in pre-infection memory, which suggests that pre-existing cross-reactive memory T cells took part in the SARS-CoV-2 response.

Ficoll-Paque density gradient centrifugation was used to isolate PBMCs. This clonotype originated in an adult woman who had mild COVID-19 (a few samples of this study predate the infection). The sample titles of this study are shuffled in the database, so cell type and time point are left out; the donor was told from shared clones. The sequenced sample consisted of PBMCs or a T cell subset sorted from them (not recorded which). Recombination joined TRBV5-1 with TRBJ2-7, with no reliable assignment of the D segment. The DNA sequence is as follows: TGCGCCAGCAGCTGGGGTAGGGAGCAGTACTTC. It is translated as CASSWGREQYF.